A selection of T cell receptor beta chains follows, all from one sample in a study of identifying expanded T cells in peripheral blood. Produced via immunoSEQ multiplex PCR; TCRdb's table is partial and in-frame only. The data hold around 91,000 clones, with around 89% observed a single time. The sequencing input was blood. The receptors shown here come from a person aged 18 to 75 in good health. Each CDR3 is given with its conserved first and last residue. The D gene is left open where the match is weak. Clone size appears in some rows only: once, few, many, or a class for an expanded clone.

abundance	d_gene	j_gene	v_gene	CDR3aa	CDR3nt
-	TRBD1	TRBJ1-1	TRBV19	CASSSKNGQGPTATEAFF	TGTGCCAGTAGTAGTAAAAATGGACAGGGCCCGACGGCCACTGAAGCTTTCTTT
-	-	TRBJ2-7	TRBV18	CASSPVRGYEQYF	TGTGCCAGCTCACCAGTAAGGGGCTACGAGCAGTACTTC
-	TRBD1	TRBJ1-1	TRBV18	CASQQTGEATEAFF	TGTGCCAGCCAACAAACAGGGGAGGCCACTGAAGCTTTCTTT
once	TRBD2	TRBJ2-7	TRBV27	CASSLYGGGPYEQYF	TGTGCCAGCAGTTTATACGGCGGGGGGCCTTACGAGCAGTACTTC
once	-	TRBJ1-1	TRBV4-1	CASSQDMGYRANTEAFF	TGCGCCAGCAGCCAAGATATGGGATATCGGGCGAACACTGAAGCTTTCTTT
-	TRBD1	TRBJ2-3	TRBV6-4	CASRDGTGDTDTQYF	TGTGCCAGCAGAGACGGGACAGGGGACACAGATACGCAGTATTTT
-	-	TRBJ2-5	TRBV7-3	CASSLNTAAAQYF	TGTGCCAGCAGCTTAAATACAGCAGCGGCCCAGTACTTC
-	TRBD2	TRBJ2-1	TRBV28	CASSLISSGSADEQFF	TGTGCCAGCAGTTTAATTTCTAGCGGGAGTGCGGATGAGCAGTTCTTC
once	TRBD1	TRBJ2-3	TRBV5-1	CASSLQPGQGADTQYF	TGCGCCAGCAGCTTGCAGCCGGGACAGGGGGCAGATACGCAGTATTTT
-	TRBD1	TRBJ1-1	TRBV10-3	CATNTGGSNTEAFF	TGTGCCACAAACACAGGGGGCTCGAATACTGAAGCTTTCTTT
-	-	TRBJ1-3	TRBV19	CASRTGSSGNTIYF	TGTGCCAGCAGGACGGGCAGCTCTGGAAACACCATATATTTT
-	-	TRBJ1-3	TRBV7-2	CASTRRDAGNTIYF	TGTGCCAGCACCAGACGAGACGCCGGAAACACCATATATTTT
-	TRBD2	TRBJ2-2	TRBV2	CASSVAIAGYTGELFF	TGTGCCAGCAGCGTTGCGATAGCGGGGTATACCGGGGAGCTGTTTTTT
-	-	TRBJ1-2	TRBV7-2	CASSLEQGDYGYTF	TGTGCCAGCAGCTTAGAGCAAGGCGACTATGGCTACACCTTC
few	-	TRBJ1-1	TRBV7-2	CASSLGGMVTEAFF	TGTGCCAGCAGCTTAGGAGGGATGGTTACTGAAGCTTTCTTT
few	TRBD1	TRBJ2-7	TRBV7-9	CASSLARGQGSEQYF	TGTGCCAGCAGCTTAGCGCGTGGACAGGGATCCGAGCAGTACTTC
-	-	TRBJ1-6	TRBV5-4	CASSLKVTDSPLHF	TGTGCCAGCAGCTTGAAAGTTACGGATTCACCCCTCCACTTT
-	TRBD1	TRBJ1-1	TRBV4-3	CASSQDRTGDRAFF	TGCGCCAGCAGCCAAGATAGGACAGGGGACCGCGCTTTCTTT
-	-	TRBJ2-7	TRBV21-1	CASGPPKGTSGTHYEQYF	TGTGCCAGCGGTCCACCGAAAGGGACTAGCGGGACGCACTACGAGCAGTACTTC
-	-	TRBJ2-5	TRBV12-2	CASRSIVNLAGAQETQYF	TGTGCAAGTCGCTCAATAGTTAACCTAGCGGGGGCTCAAGAGACCCAGTACTTC
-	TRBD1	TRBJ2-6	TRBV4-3	CASSQDRGLGANVLTF	TGCGCCAGCAGCCAAGATAGGGGGCTTGGGGCCAACGTCCTGACTTTC
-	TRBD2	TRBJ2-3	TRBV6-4	CASSEGGASTDTQYF	TGTGCCAGCAGTGAGGGAGGGGCCTCCACAGATACGCAGTATTTT
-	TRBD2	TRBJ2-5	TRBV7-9	CASSFIAGPRRETQYF	TGTGCCAGCAGCTTTATAGCGGGACCCCGGAGGGAGACCCAGTACTTC
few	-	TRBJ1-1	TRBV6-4	CASSADPDVAEAFF	TGTGCCAGCAGCGCCGACCCGGACGTCGCTGAAGCTTTCTTT
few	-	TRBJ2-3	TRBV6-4	CASSGGGATDTQYF	TGTGCCAGCAGTGGCGGCGGGGCCACAGATACGCAGTATTTT
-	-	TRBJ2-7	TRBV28	CASSSFTTYEQYF	TGTGCCAGCAGTTCGTTCACGACCTACGAGCAGTACTTC
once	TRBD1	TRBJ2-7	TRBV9	CASSVGQGNEQYF	TGTGCCAGCAGCGTAGGACAGGGAAACGAGCAGTACTTC
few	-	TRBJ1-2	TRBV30	CAWSVKGYGYTF	TGTGCCTGGAGTGTAAAGGGCTATGGCTACACCTTC
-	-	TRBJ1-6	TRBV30	CAWSVGTDNSPLHF	TGTGCCTGGAGTGTAGGGACGGATAATTCACCCCTCCACTTT
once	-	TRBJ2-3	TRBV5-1	CASSLEGTDTQYF	TGCGCCAGCAGCTTGGAAGGCACAGATACGCAGTATTTT
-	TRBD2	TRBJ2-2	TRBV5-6	CASSYQTSGWGELFF	TGTGCCAGCAGCTACCAGACTAGCGGCTGGGGGGAGCTGTTTTTT
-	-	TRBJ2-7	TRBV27	CASTPPRPQSSYEQYF	TGTGCCAGCACTCCCCCTCGCCCCCAGAGCTCCTACGAGCAGTACTTC